This T cell receptor (beta chain) was captured in a study of radiation and T cells in renal cell carcinoma. Study as a whole: Nephrectomy followed 15 Gy stereotactic body radiation by 4 weeks. Findings of the study overall: No pretreatment tumor biopsies were available for baseline clonotypes.

Measured with immunoSEQ multiplex PCR; TCRdb has only the in-frame clones, and not every one. Of tens of thousands of clones in the sample, approximately 81% were seen once. Germline lookup yields CDR1 SGHTA and CDR2 FQGTGA. This CDR3 region has 13 residues. Trimming removed 5 bases from V and 6 bases from J; junction bases left unmatched: 7. With respect to this clone: The antigen is not known.

Noted time point: blood 2 weeks post-SBRT. Sample treatment: 15 Gy SBRT to primary tumor, nephrectomy 4 weeks later. The patient's renal cell carcinoma had clear cell pathology. The material sequenced was blood, taken from a patient whose treatment included radiotherapy and nephrectomy. This TCR derives from a man aged 55 to 70 with renal cell carcinoma. V and J are TRBV7-3 and TRBJ2-7; 7 bases align to TRBD2. CDR3 protein: CASSPGGSREQYF. CDR3 nucleotides: TGTGCCAGCAGCCCGGGGGGTTCTCGCGAGCAGTACTTC. The whole variable domain, remainder taken from reference TRBV7-3 and TRBJ2-7, is GAGVSQTPSNKVTEKGKYVELRCDPISGHTALYWYRQSLGQGPEFLIYFQGTGAADDSGLPNDRFFAVRPEGSVSTLKIQRTERGDSAVYLCASSPGGSREQYFGPGTRLTVT.